This T cell receptor (beta chain) came from a study of technical replicates of blood from a handful of donors. Sequenced by immunoSEQ multiplex PCR; TCRdb stores in-frame clones only, minus some. The sample consists of 70,000 to 85,000 clones, 95% to 96% of them appearing once. Germline V gives CDR1 WSHSY, CDR2 SAAADI. The CDR3 is made up of 14 amino acids. Trimming at V came to 11 bases and at J to 1 base, leaving 10 bases not matched to a gene. The chain is built from TRBV10-2 and TRBJ2-7; TRBD2 aligns across 8 bases. The sequencing sample was made of T cells isolated from PBMCs. The clonotype originates from a human donor in good health. The CDR3 spells CAASRTSRSYEQYF. CDR3 in DNA: TGCGCCGCCTCCCGGACTAGCCGATCCTACGAGCAGTACTTC.